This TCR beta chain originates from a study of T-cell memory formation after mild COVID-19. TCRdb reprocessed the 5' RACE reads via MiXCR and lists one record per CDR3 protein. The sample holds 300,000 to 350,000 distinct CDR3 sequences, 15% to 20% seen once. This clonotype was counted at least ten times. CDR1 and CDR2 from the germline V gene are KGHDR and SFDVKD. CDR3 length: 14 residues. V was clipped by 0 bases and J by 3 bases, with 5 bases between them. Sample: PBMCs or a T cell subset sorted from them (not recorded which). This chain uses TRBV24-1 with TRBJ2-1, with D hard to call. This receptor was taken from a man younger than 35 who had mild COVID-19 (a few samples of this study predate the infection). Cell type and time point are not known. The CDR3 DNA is TGTGCCACCAGTGATTTGAAGGGCTACAATGAGCAGTTCTTC. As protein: CATSDLKGYNEQFF.